This TCR beta chain was recovered during a study of control samples from healthy donors and cancer patients. Germline V gene lookup returns CDR1 LGHNT and CDR2 FRNRAP. The CDR3 length is 17 residues. The trim removed 4 bases at V and 9 bases at J, leaving 18 bases unmatched. Method: immunoSEQ multiplex PCR; TCRdb's copy keeps in-frame clones and lacks some. The repertoire has approximately 94,000 clones, 70% to 85% of them found once; the top ten carry under 40%. The origin of this receptor is a man in his 70s with lung cancer. J is TRBJ2-1 and V is TRBV12-5; 7 nucleotides match TRBD1. The specimen sequenced was PBMCs. The CDR3 DNA reads TGTGCTAGTGGTTCCCCCTCCGACAGGGCTGTTAGTGTTGAGCAGTTCTTC. It translates to CASGSPSDRAVSVEQFF.